Following are 20 T cell receptor beta chains from one sample sequenced in a study of blood T cells in healthy people across ages. Combining a sample-barcoded 5' primer with a J-beta primer mix, a second PCR ran for 7 to 11 cycles. TCRdb reprocessed the 5' RACE reads via MiXCR and lists one record per CDR3 protein. This sample has some 800,000 distinct CDR3 sequences; roughly 25% occur once, and the top ten carry approximately 3.7%. These data are also associated with another study on T cells of mothers and their children.

Input material: blood. These TCRs come from a boy between 10 and 17 years old in good health.

This chain joins TRBV2 and TRBJ1-4; TRBD1 matches at 8 bases. The germline V gene encodes CDR1 SNHLY and CDR2 FYNNEI. The J segment lost 3 bases and the V segment lost 3 bases, leaving 3 bases of the junction unmatched. The CDR3 sequence is 15 residues long. CDR3 in amino acids: CASSDGGQANEKLFF. CDR3 sequence (DNA): TGTGCCAGCAGTGACGGGGGACAGGCTAATGAAAAACTGTTTTTT.

The chain is built from TRBV10-3 and TRBJ2-1; D may be TRBD2 (5 bases). Trimming shortened V by 0 bases and J by 6 bases, and 9 bases separated the two germline ends. The germline gives CDR1 ENHRY, CDR2 SYGVKD. The length of the CDR3 is 14 residues. The CDR3 coding sequence is TGTGCCATCAGTGAGTCGCCTAGCCGCAATGAGCAGTTCTTC. Amino acid sequence: CAISESPSRNEQFF.

The chain carries TRBV9 and TRBJ1-6; D may be TRBD1 (6 bases). Trimming stripped 6 bases from V and 7 bases from J, with 14 bases between. This CDR3 spans 14 amino acids. Germline V gives CDR1 SGDLS, CDR2 YYNGEE. DNA of the CDR3: TGTGCCAGCAACCCGACAGGAAGAAATTCACCCCTCCACTTT. Encoded protein: CASNPTGRNSPLHF.

This clonotype has more than one count but fewer than ten. The V call is TRBV4-1, the J call TRBJ1-2; 8 bases are shared with TRBD1. The CDR3 is 15 residues long. Looked up from germline, CDR1 is MGHRA and CDR2 is YSYEKL. J was trimmed by 5 bases and V by 3 bases; bases with no gene match: 8. CDR3 sequence reads: CASSHQPGGEYGYTF. The CDR3 DNA reads TGCGCCAGCAGCCACCAGCCAGGGGGCGAGTATGGCTACACCTTC.

The gene calls are TRBV29-1 and TRBJ2-1, with 9 bases fitting TRBD1. The V segment lost 3 bases and the J segment 7 bases; nucleotides outside the gene matches: 7. The germline V gene has CDR1 SQVTM and CDR2 ANQGSEA. This CDR3 has 14 residues. The CDR3 region has the DNA TGCAGCGTTGATTTCGGACAGGGGTGGAATGAGCAGTTCTTC. It encodes CSVDFGQGWNEQFF.

In its sample, this clonotype was seen a few times. The gene calls are TRBV7-9 and TRBJ1-4, with D perhaps matching TRBD1 (5 bases). The CDR3 loop spans 14 amino acids. V was shortened by 5 bases and J by 7 bases, with 14 bases between the two germline ends. From germline, CDR1 is SEHNR and CDR2 FQNEAQ (reference sequence). This chain's CDR3 is CASSPRDQAEKLFF. DNA of the CDR3: TGTGCCAGCAGCCCAAGGGACCAGGCTGAAAAACTGTTTTTT.

This chain uses TRBV7-9 with TRBJ2-2; 7 positions match TRBD1. J lost 5 bases, V lost 5 bases, and 8 bases had no gene match. The CDR3 runs to 15 residues. CDR1 and CDR2 (germline): SEHNR, FQNEAQ (reference sequence). For the CDR3, the DNA is TGTGCCAGCAGCGACCCGGGACAGAGAACCGGGGAGCTGTTTTTT. This sequence encodes CASSDPGQRTGELFF.

The V call is TRBV21-1, the J call TRBJ1-2; TRBD1, the table's D call, was not compared with the DNA. TRBV21-1 is reported as a pseudogene. This CDR3 region has 13 residues. This CDR3 is CASPDSSNYGYTF. DNA of the CDR3: TGTGCCAGCCCGGACAGTTCTAACTATGGCTACACCTTC.

This clonotype came up a few times. The genes are TRBV12-3 or TRBV12-4 and TRBJ2-1; D is perhaps TRBD2 (7 bases). Trimming shortened V by 4 bases and J by 12 bases, and 10 bases separated the two germline ends. The CDR3 has 11 amino acids. DNA of the CDR3: TGTGCCAGCAGTTACAGGGAGGGGCAGTTCTTC. Translated: CASSYREGQFF.

The rearrangement uses TRBV20-1 and TRBJ2-7, with TRBD1 identical over 10 bases. This CDR3 is 16 amino acids long. Germline CDR1 is DFQATT and CDR2 is SNEGSKA (reference sequence). The J segment lost 4 bases and the V segment lost 3 bases, leaving 12 bases of the junction unmatched. For the CDR3, the DNA is TGCAGTGCTAGGCCCATTATGGGGGGACAGGGGTACGAGCAGTACTTC. This encodes CSARPIMGGQGYEQYF.

The chain uses TRBV20-1 and TRBJ2-6; a possible D gene is TRBD1 (6 bases). Germline V CDR1 and CDR2: DFQATT, SNEGSKA (reference sequence). This CDR3 comprises 17 residues. The germline V and J ends were trimmed by 3 bases and 2 bases, with 17 bases remaining between them. The CDR3 DNA sequence: TGCAGTGCTAGCCTGGACAGATTCTCGGCTGGGGCCAACGTCCTGACTTTC. This sequence encodes CSASLDRFSAGANVLTF.

This clonotype was detected a few times. This chain uses TRBV9 with TRBJ1-2, with 9 positions matching TRBD1. Germline V lookup: CDR1 SGDLS, CDR2 YYNGEE. The CDR3 contains 14 residues. After removal of 4 bases from V and 6 bases from J, the junction contained 7 bases not matched to a gene. The CDR3 protein is CASSPGQGWDGYTF. DNA for the CDR3: TGTGCCAGCAGCCCGGGACAGGGATGGGATGGCTACACCTTC.

The CDR3, as DNA: TGTGCCAGCAGTTACTCGAGGGACAGGGGCAGCAATCAGCCCCAGCATTTT. Translation gives CASSYSRDRGSNQPQHF. V gene TRBV6-2 or TRBV6-3 combines with J gene TRBJ1-5; 10 nucleotides line up with TRBD1. Per germline, CDR1 MNHEY and CDR2 SVGEGT. This CDR3 comprises 17 residues. V was clipped by 0 bases and J by 1 base; unmatched bases: 3.

About this clonotype: An end of the junction differs from the germline gene, which may be a read error. The rearrangement joins TRBV12-3 or TRBV12-4 to TRBJ2-5; no clear D gene. The CDR3 is 12 amino acids. This CDR3 is CASSLSRNSPYF. Written as DNA, the CDR3 is TGTGCCAGCAGTTTATCTCGGAACAGCCCTTATTTC.

This clonotype has more than one count but fewer than ten. This chain links TRBV29-1 with TRBJ1-2; 8 positions agree with TRBD1. Germline lookup yields CDR1 SQVTM and CDR2 ANQGSEA. The CDR3 covers 13 residues. V was clipped by 2 bases and J by 4 bases; unmatched bases: 3. The CDR3 coding sequence is TGCAGCGTTGAACAGGGGGCGATCTATGGCTACACCTTC. Translated, it gives CSVEQGAIYGYTF.

The chain is built from TRBV2 and TRBJ2-4; D ambiguous. Germline lookup yields CDR1 SNHLY and CDR2 FYNNEI. The CDR3 has 12 amino acids. Trimming took 5 bases from V and 15 from J, leaving 17 bases between them. The CDR3 DNA is TGTGCCAGCAGTCCCTCAAATTGGCTTCGGTACTTC. This codes for CASSPSNWLRYF.

This clonotype was observed a few times. The V and J genes are TRBV5-1 and TRBJ2-5, with D maybe TRBD1 (5 bases). V was shortened by 0 bases and J by 8 bases, with 20 bases between the two germline ends. Germline V lookup: CDR1 SGHRS, CDR2 YFSETQ. The CDR3 length is 16 residues. This CDR3 reads CASSLGYSGPGRTQYF. For the CDR3, the DNA is TGCGCCAGCAGCTTGGGGTATTCCGGGCCAGGGCGAACCCAGTACTTC.

This clonotype has only a few counts. This chain uses TRBV12-3 or TRBV12-4 with TRBJ1-4; no reliable D call. Trimming removed 5 bases at V and 8 bases at J, with 9 bases between. This CDR3 has 12 residues. CDR3 protein: CASSPTWEKLFF. CDR3 DNA sequence: TGTGCCAGCAGTCCGACGTGGGAAAAACTGTTTTTT.

V gene TRBV7-2 combines with J gene TRBJ1-4, with D unclear. Looked up from germline, CDR1 is SGHTA and CDR2 is FQGNSA. CDR3 length: 15 amino acids. The V gene lost 1 base and the J gene lost 8 bases, with 14 bases spanning the gap. The CDR3 is CASSLGQPATEKLFF. In nucleotides, the CDR3 is TGTGCCAGCAGCTTAGGGCAGCCAGCGACCGAAAAACTGTTTTTT.

This clonotype has a handful of counts. The J gene is TRBJ2-2, the V gene TRBV2, with 7 bases identical to TRBD1. CDR1 SNHLY and CDR2 FYNNEI come from the germline V gene. Trimming removed 6 bases from V and 5 bases from J; junction bases left unmatched: 9. The CDR3 spans 15 residues. The CDR3 here is CASRTRDRITGELFF. As DNA, the CDR3 is TGTGCCAGCAGAACACGGGACAGAATAACCGGGGAGCTGTTTTTT.